This T cell receptor (beta chain) was recovered during a study of CD8 T cells in Susac syndrome. Overall study context: Patients with Susac syndrome were therapy-naive, on corticosteroids, or on intravenous immunoglobulin alone at blood draw.

About this clonotype: Antigen: not known.

TEMRA cells were enriched by FACS, while CD8+ and CD4+ T cells were obtained through a negative isolation that was performed magnetically. Trimming took 6 bases from V and 7 from J, leaving 12 bases between them. CDR3 length equals 11 residues. CDR1 is SQVTM, CDR2 ANQGSEA, per germline. Study-wide points: Within Susac syndrome CD4+ T cell repertoires, clonal expansion was not evident.

Reverse transcription of about 0.45 to 1 ug RNA was performed with random hexamers. The TCR beta CDR3 was amplified by immunoSEQ multiplex PCR across 54 Vbeta, 13 Jbeta. TCRdb called the immunoSEQ multiplex PCR reads again in MiXCR, with one record for every CDR3 protein. The sample lists under 200,000 distinct CDR3 sequences, approximately 95% seen once, with 0.1% to 0.15% in the top ten. This sequence was found in a human donor with Susac syndrome. The sample was CD4+ T cells from PBMCs. The genes are TRBV29-1 and TRBJ1-2; D not resolved. CDR3 nucleotides: TGCAGCGTGGGAGGAGCGGGTGGCTACACCTTC. It encodes CSVGGAGGYTF.